The subject of this entry is one T cell receptor beta chain. Authors' processing steps: Reference gene primer amplification gave nucleated cell count estimates. Sequenced by immunoSEQ multiplex PCR; TCRdb stores in-frame clones only, minus some. D and trimming come from the DNA, and the V and J calls and clone size come from that table. The sample lists 220,000 or so clones; roughly 89% were seen once. CDR3 length equals 16 residues. The V and J ends lost 3 bases and 4 bases respectively, with 15 bases between them. The germline CDR1 and CDR2 sequences are LNHNV and YYDKDF (reference sequence). This record comes from a study of blood T cell repertoires in COVID-19. Study as a whole: COVID-19 samples, acute and convalescent, were from the United States, Italy and Spain. PBMCs, B-cell-depleted T cells, or T cells provided the cDNA or gDNA that made up the material.

The rearrangement joins TRBV15 to TRBJ2-2; D might be TRBD1 (6 bases). The sequenced sample consisted of peripheral blood. This receptor was taken from a man in his fifties or sixties who had recovered from COVID-19. As DNA, the CDR3 is TGTGCCACCAGCAGGGGGGCTGGACTCAGCACCGGGGAGCTGTTTTTT. It is translated as CATSRGAGLSTGELFF.